The source of this T cell receptor beta chain is a study of T-cell reconstitution after alpha-beta-depleted transplantation in children. As it was prepared, the TCRbeta library received unique molecular identifiers. MiXCR was run by TCRdb on the PCR reads, yielding one entry per CDR3 protein. Found here are around 94,000 distinct CDR3 sequences, around 5.9% of them singletons; the top ten hold about 6%. This clonotype showed up many times. Its antigen remains unidentified. The germline V gene encodes CDR1 SGHRS and CDR2 YFSETQ. This CDR3 has 15 amino acids. With 3 bases clipped from V and 2 bases from J, the junction kept 8 bases outside the gene matches. General observations from the study: Day-60 TCRbeta diversity that was high in some patients was derived from surviving recipient T cells and thymic progenitors. Approximately two months post-transplant, alpha-beta T cells reportedly originated from several hundred expanded graft clones.

Source: PBMCs, mostly from graft donor cells, taken 60 days after TCRalphabeta/CD19-depleted stem cell transplant. The chain couples TRBV5-1 to TRBJ2-7; TRBD1 agrees at 7 bases. This receptor was taken from a female patient aged 2-9 years who had a stem cell transplant for Fanconi anemia, so the T cells may come from the graft donor. CDR3 nucleotides: TGCGCCAGCAGCTCCAGACAGGGAACCCCCTACGAGCAGTACTTC. Translated: CASSSRQGTPYEQYF.